The 5 T cell receptor beta chains below were found in one sample sequenced in a study of T-cell reconstitution after alpha-beta-depleted transplantation in children. For TCRbeta, the library was prepared with unique molecular identifiers. TCRdb itself ran the PCR reads through MiXCR, one entry per CDR3 protein. The data show 490,000 or so distinct CDR3 sequences, roughly an eighth seen once. Specimen: PBMCs from the stem cell graft donor, collected from the stem cell graft. Receptor source: a human donor who donated a stem cell graft to a child with combined immunodeficiency.

The CDR3 DNA is TGTGCCAGCAGCTCTCTGGGGATAAGCACAGATACGCAGTATTTT. Translated: CASSSLGISTDTQYF. This rearrangement joins TRBV7-3 to TRBJ2-3; D is undetermined. This CDR3 region has 15 residues. Looked up from germline, CDR1 is SGHTA and CDR2 is FQGTGA. Deletions cut 4 bases from V and 0 bases from J, with 11 bases between.

This clonotype was detected ten times or more. The chain joins TRBV12-3 or TRBV12-4 to TRBJ2-1; D gene uncertain. The CDR3 length is 13 residues. With 3 bases removed from V and 7 bases from J, the gap between germline ends came to 10 bases. The CDR3 loop is CASSFSARNEQFF. The DNA of the CDR3 is TGTGCCAGCAGTTTTTCGGCGCGGAATGAGCAGTTCTTC.

The V gene is TRBV5-1, the J gene TRBJ1-1, with D possibly TRBD1 on 5 matching bases. Germline values: CDR1 SGHRS, CDR2 YFSETQ. The V gene lost 5 bases and the J gene lost 0 bases, with 17 bases spanning the gap. This CDR3 has 16 residues. The CDR3 spells CASSQGLMRMNTEAFF. DNA of the CDR3: TGCGCCAGCAGTCAGGGTCTCATGAGGATGAACACTGAAGCTTTCTTT.

The gene calls are TRBV12-3 or TRBV12-4 and TRBJ1-1; no reliable D call. Trimming took 5 bases from V and 3 from J, leaving 19 bases between them. This CDR3 spans 16 amino acids. DNA of the CDR3: TGTGCCAGCAGTACCGCACCGGAGGAAATGTACACTGAAGCTTTCTTT. Translation gives CASSTAPEEMYTEAFF.

In this sample, this clonotype turned up a few times. This chain links TRBV18 with TRBJ2-1; 14 bases fit TRBD2. V lost 3 bases and J lost 8; bases outside the gene matches: 9. The germline V gene has CDR1 KGHSH and CDR2 LQKENI. This CDR3 has 17 residues. The CDR3 region is CASSPTPGLAGVDEQFF. CDR3 nucleotide sequence: TGTGCCAGCTCACCTACACCGGGACTAGCGGGAGTAGATGAGCAGTTCTTC.